The 19 T cell receptor beta chains below were found in one sample sequenced in a study of cytomegalovirus exposure and HLA in healthy donors. Produced via immunoSEQ multiplex PCR; TCRdb's table is partial and in-frame only. The profile shows some 350,000 clones, roughly 90% of them singletons. The specimen sequenced was PBMCs. The receptors originated from a young woman in good health and CMV-seropositive.

In its sample, this clone was seen a few times. The chain combines TRBV9 with TRBJ2-7; D uncertain. Germline loops: CDR1 SGDLS, CDR2 YYNGEE. V lost 0 bases and J 0 bases, leaving 7 bases between the germline ends. This CDR3 comprises 14 residues. In nucleotides, the CDR3 is TGTGCCAGCAGCGTAGAGGAGAGCTCCTACGAGCAGTACTTC. Translated, it gives CASSVEESSYEQYF. Together with reference TRBV9 and TRBJ2-7, the CDR3 gives the full variable domain: DSGVTQTPKHLITATGQRVTLRCSPRSGDLSVYWYQQSLDQGLQFLIQYYNGEERAKGNILERFSAQQFPDLHSELNLSSLELGDSALYFCASSVEESSYEQYFGPGTRLTVT.

This clone was recorded a few times. The rearrangement uses TRBV5-4 and TRBJ2-2, with 8 bases fitting TRBD2. V lost 3 bases, J lost 4 bases, and 5 bases stayed unmatched. This CDR3 is built from 15 residues. In germline, CDR1 is SGHNT, CDR2 YYREEE (reference sequence). The CDR3 protein is CASSSAGAATGELFF. CDR3 bases: TGTGCCAGCAGCTCAGCGGGGGCTGCCACCGGGGAGCTGTTTTTT.

The chain carries TRBV18 and TRBJ1-5; D ambiguous. Trimming cost V 3 bases and J 1 base, with 10 bases left between them. This CDR3 has 15 amino acids. Germline values: CDR1 KGHSH, CDR2 LQKENI. In DNA, the CDR3 is TGTGCCAGCTCACCGAAGGGATCCAGCAATCAGCCCCAGCATTTT. Its translation: CASSPKGSSNQPQHF.

The chain couples TRBV2 to TRBJ2-3; a weak D match, TRBD2 (5 bases). CDR1 SNHLY and CDR2 FYNNEI come from the germline V gene. The CDR3 has 11 residues. The V and J ends lost 8 bases and 3 bases respectively, with 6 bases between them. The CDR3 bases are TGTGCCAGCGACTATACAGATACGCAGTATTTT. Its translation is CASDYTDTQYF.

The chain employs TRBV2 and TRBJ1-5, with D tentatively TRBD1 (6 bases). The V end lost 4 bases, the J end lost 4 bases, and 11 bases lay between the germline ends. CDR1 is SNHLY and CDR2 is FYNNEI in the germline V gene. The CDR3 spans 14 residues. The CDR3 loop reads CASSGGRGNQPQHF. CDR3 sequence (DNA): TGTGCCAGCAGTGGGGGGAGGGGGAATCAGCCCCAGCATTTT.

V usage is TRBV19 and J usage is TRBJ1-5, with 7 bases aligning to TRBD1. J was trimmed by 6 bases and V by 9 bases; bases with no gene match: 17. Germline V gene sequence: CDR1 LNHDA, CDR2 SQIVND (reference sequence). The CDR3 is 16 residues long. This chain's CDR3 is CASRERARQGSQPQHF. Written as DNA, the CDR3 is TGTGCCAGCCGGGAACGGGCCCGACAGGGAAGTCAGCCCCAGCATTTT.

CDR3 sequence (DNA): TGTGCCAGCAGCTTACGTTGGGGCTCTGGGGCCAACGTCCTGACTTTC. Its protein product is CASSLRWGSGANVLTF. V and J are TRBV7-8 and TRBJ2-6; D unresolved. This CDR3 has 16 residues. Deletions cut 2 bases from V and 0 bases from J, with 8 bases between. CDR1 SGHVS and CDR2 FQNEAQ come from the germline V gene. Together with reference TRBV7-8 and TRBJ2-6, the CDR3 gives the full variable domain: GAGVSQSPRYKVAKRGQDVALRCDPISGHVSLFWYQQALGQGPEFLTYFQNEAQLDKSGLPSDRFFAERPEGSVSTLKIQRTQQEDSAVYLCASSLRWGSGANVLTFGAGSRLTVL.

The V call is TRBV18, the J call TRBJ2-1; TRBD1 aligns across 11 bases. Unmatched junction bases numbered 7, after V lost 1 base and J lost 5 bases. The CDR3 loop spans 17 amino acids. The germline V gene encodes CDR1 KGHSH and CDR2 LQKENI. CDR3 sequence: CASSPLGTGGHNNEQFF. The CDR3 coding sequence is TGTGCCAGCTCACCACTTGGGACAGGGGGTCACAACAATGAGCAGTTCTTC.

The chain uses TRBV5-4 and TRBJ1-5; the D gene is possibly TRBD1 (6 bases). The germline gives CDR1 SGHNT, CDR2 YYREEE (reference sequence). The V gene lost 3 bases and the J gene lost 3 bases, with 10 bases spanning the gap. The CDR3 extends over 14 amino acids. Written as DNA, the CDR3 is TGTGCCAGCAGCTCCCAGGGGAACAATCAGCCCCAGCATTTT. It encodes CASSSQGNNQPQHF.

In its sample, this clone was seen a few times. The chain links TRBV9 to TRBJ2-5; 11 bases map to TRBD2. Germline-derived CDR1 and CDR2 are SGDLS and YYNGEE. CDR3 length equals 16 residues. The V segment lost 0 bases and the J segment 2 bases; nucleotides outside the gene matches: 3. The CDR3 loop reads CASSVAASGRQETQYF. In nucleotides, the CDR3 is TGTGCCAGCAGCGTAGCGGCTAGCGGGAGGCAAGAGACCCAGTACTTC.

This clone was observed a few times. This rearrangement joins TRBV11-2 to TRBJ1-3, with unresolved D. The CDR3 contains 12 residues. Per germline, CDR1 SGHAT and CDR2 FQNNGV. Trimming shortened V by 1 base and J by 4 bases, and 2 bases separated the two germline ends. The CDR3 reads CASSLAGNTIYF. The CDR3 bases are TGTGCCAGCAGCTTAGCGGGAAACACCATATATTTT.

A single count supports this clone. This chain uses TRBV13 with TRBJ2-7; 10 bases are a match to TRBD1. The CDR3 covers 15 residues. Germline V lookup: CDR1 PRHDT, CDR2 FYEKMQ (reference sequence). V was pared by 3 bases and J by 2 bases, with 4 bases of the junction left unmatched. The CDR3 loop is CASSFWTGGTYEQYF. The DNA for the CDR3 is TGTGCCAGCAGCTTTTGGACAGGGGGTACCTACGAGCAGTACTTC.

V gene TRBV7-3 combines with J gene TRBJ2-7; 8 positions match TRBD2. This CDR3 spans 14 amino acids. Germline assignment: CDR1 SGHTA and CDR2 FQGTGA. Germline trimming cut 0 bases from V and 6 bases from J; bases unmatched to any gene: 4. DNA for the CDR3: TGTGCCAGCAGCTTAACCGCGGGAGGCTCCGAGCAGTACTTC. It is translated as CASSLTAGGSEQYF. The whole variable domain, remainder taken from reference TRBV7-3 and TRBJ2-7, is GAGVSQTPSNKVTEKGKYVELRCDPISGHTALYWYRQSLGQGPEFLIYFQGTGAADDSGLPNDRFFAVRPEGSVSTLKIQRTERGDSAVYLCASSLTAGGSEQYFGPGTRLTVT.

The rearrangement uses TRBV9 and TRBJ2-2; 8 bases map to TRBD2. Germline V gene data show CDR1 as SGDLS and CDR2 as YYNGEE. The CDR3 length is 16 residues. Losses at the gene ends were 1 base for V and 0 bases for J; bases not matched to a gene: 2. Here the CDR3 DNA reads TGTGCCAGCAGCGTATATAGCGGGACGAACACCGGGGAGCTGTTTTTT. This translates into CASSVYSGTNTGELFF.

This chain joins TRBV9 and TRBJ2-7, with 9 nucleotides matching TRBD1. V gave up 4 bases and J gave up 6 bases; unmatched junction bases: 8. CDR3 size: 14 residues. Germline CDR1 reads SGDLS; CDR2 reads YYNGEE. The CDR3, as DNA: TGTGCCAGCAGCCTAACAGGGGGCTCGGCCGAGCAGTACTTC. Its translation: CASSLTGGSAEQYF.

The V and J genes are TRBV5-6 and TRBJ1-4; 8 nucleotides match TRBD1. Germline V gene lookup returns CDR1 SGHDT and CDR2 YYEEEE. The V segment lost 0 bases and the J segment 7 bases; nucleotides outside the gene matches: 5. This CDR3 spans 15 amino acids. CDR3 sequence: CASSLGGTGSEKLFF. The CDR3 DNA sequence: TGTGCCAGCAGCTTGGGCGGGACAGGAAGTGAAAAACTGTTTTTT.

This clone was observed a few times. V gene TRBV30 combines with J gene TRBJ2-1; 9 nucleotides align to TRBD1. CDR1 and CDR2 (germline): GTSNPN, SVGIG (reference sequence). The CDR3 runs 16 residues. Unmatched junction bases numbered 11, after V lost 4 bases and J lost 4 bases. The CDR3 sequence: CAWNSGRDREYNEQFF. The DNA for the CDR3 is TGTGCCTGGAATAGTGGTCGGGACAGGGAGTACAATGAGCAGTTCTTC.

This clone is a singleton in its sample. The V call is TRBV5-4, the J call TRBJ1-1; no definite D call. Trimming shortened V by 0 bases and J by 2 bases, and 5 bases separated the two germline ends. Germline V gene sequence: CDR1 SGHNT, CDR2 YYREEE (reference sequence). The CDR3 length is 13 residues. This CDR3 reads CASSLGGNTEAFF. In nucleotides, the CDR3 is TGTGCCAGCAGCTTGGGCGGAAACACTGAAGCTTTCTTT.

CDR3 region: CAWSGPWVQYF. The CDR3 nucleotides read TGTGCCTGGAGTGGACCCTGGGTGCAGTACTTC. The V call is TRBV30, the J call TRBJ2-7, with unresolved D. CDR3 length: 11 residues. The V end lost 1 base, the J end lost 9 bases, and 10 bases lay between the germline ends. Germline CDR1 is GTSNPN and CDR2 is SVGIG (reference sequence).